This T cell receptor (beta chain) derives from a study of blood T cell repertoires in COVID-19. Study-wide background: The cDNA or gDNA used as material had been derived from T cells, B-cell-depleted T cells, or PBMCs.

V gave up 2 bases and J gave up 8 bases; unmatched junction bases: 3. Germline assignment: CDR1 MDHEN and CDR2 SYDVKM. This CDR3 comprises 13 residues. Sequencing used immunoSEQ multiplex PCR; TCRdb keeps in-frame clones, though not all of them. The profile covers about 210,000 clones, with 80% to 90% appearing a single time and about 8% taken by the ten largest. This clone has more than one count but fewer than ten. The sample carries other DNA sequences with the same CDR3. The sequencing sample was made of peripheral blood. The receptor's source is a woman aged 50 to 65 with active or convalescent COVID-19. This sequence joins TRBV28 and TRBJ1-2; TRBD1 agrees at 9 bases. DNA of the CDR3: TGTGCCAGCAGTTTAGAGACAGGGGGGGGCTACACCTTC. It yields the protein CASSLETGGGYTF.